The text below deals with one TCR beta chain. This sample is part of a study of blood T cell repertoires in COVID-19. The wider study: Sources were T cells, B-cell-depleted T cells, or PBMCs; the material itself was cDNA or gDNA.

Trimming shortened V by 2 bases and J by 0 bases, and 11 bases separated the two germline ends. CDR3 length: 16 amino acids. The germline V gene encodes CDR1 LGHDT and CDR2 YNNKEL (reference sequence). Under the authors' procedure: Amplifying reference gene primers gave estimates of nucleated cell counts. Clones were sequenced by immunoSEQ multiplex PCR, and TCRdb holds only the in-frame ones, with some missing. The DNA was the basis for D and trimming; V, J and clone size are from that table. This sample carries under 250,000 clones, 88% of them seen once, and the ten largest clones take roughly 1.4%.

The receptor's source is a man older than 75 with acute or convalescent COVID-19. The sample taken for sequencing was peripheral blood. The chain is built from TRBV3-1 (or the pseudogene TRBV3-2) and TRBJ2-1; possible D gene TRBD1, 5 bases. CDR3 in amino acids: CASSQRGVSSYNEQFF. CDR3 DNA sequence: TGTGCCAGCAGCCAAAGGGGCGTTAGCTCCTACAATGAGCAGTTCTTC.